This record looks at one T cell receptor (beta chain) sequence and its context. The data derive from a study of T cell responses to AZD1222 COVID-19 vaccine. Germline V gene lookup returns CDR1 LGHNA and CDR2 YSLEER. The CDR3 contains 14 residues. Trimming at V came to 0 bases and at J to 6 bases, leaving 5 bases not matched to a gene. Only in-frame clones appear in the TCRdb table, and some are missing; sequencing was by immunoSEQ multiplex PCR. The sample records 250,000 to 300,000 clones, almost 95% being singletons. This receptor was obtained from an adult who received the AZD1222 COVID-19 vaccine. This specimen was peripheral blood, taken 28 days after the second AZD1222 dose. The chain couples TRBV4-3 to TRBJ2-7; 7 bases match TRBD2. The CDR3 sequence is CASSQEGGSSEQYF. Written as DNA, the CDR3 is TGCGCCAGCAGCCAAGAAGGCGGGAGTTCCGAGCAGTACTTC.